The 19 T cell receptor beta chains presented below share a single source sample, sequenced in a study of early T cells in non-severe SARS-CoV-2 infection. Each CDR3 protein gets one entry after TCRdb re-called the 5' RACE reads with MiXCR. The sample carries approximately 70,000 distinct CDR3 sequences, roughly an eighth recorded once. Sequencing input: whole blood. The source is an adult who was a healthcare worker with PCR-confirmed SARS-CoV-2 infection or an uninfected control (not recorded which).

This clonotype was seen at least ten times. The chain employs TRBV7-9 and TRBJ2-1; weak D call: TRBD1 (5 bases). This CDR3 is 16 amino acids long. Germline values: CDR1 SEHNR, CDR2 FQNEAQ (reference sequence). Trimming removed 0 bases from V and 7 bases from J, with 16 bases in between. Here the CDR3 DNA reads TGTGCCAGCAGCTTAGCGGGGCAGGGTCGAAGGAATGAGCAGTTCTTC. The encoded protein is CASSLAGQGRRNEQFF.

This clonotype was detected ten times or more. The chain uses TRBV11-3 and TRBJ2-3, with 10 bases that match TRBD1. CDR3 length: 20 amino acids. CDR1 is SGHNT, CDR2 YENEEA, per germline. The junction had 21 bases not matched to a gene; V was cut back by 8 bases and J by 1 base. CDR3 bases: TGTGCCAGCGCCCATCCTCCGGGACAGGGGCTTTTGGGAGGCACAGATACGCAGTATTTT. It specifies CASAHPPGQGLLGGTDTQYF.

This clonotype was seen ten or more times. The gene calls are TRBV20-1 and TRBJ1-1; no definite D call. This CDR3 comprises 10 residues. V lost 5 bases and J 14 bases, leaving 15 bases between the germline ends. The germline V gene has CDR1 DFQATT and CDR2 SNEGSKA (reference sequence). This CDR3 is CSAASREVFF. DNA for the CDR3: TGCAGTGCTGCGTCCCGTGAAGTGTTCTTT.

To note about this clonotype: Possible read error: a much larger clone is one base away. The CDR3: CASSFGVKGGYTF. The CDR3 DNA reads TGTGCCAGCAGTTTTGGGGTCAAGGGTGGCTACACCTTC. J is TRBJ1-2 and V is TRBV6-5; D remains ambiguous. Germline CDR1 is MNHEY and CDR2 is SVGAGI. V lost 4 bases and J lost 7, with 13 bases in between. This CDR3 comprises 13 residues.

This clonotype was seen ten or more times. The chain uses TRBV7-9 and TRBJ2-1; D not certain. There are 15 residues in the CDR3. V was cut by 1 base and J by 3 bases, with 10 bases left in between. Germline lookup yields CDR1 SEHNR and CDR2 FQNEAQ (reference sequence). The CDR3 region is CASSLGTVIYNEQFF. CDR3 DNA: TGTGCCAGCAGCTTAGGAACAGTTATCTACAATGAGCAGTTCTTC.

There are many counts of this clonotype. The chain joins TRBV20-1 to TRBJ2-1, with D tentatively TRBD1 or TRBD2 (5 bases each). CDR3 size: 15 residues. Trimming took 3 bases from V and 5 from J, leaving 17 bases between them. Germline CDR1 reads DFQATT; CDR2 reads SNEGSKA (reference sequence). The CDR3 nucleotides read TGCAGTGCTAGTCCTCCCGGGACCCAGGACAATGAGCAGTTCTTC. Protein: CSASPPGTQDNEQFF.

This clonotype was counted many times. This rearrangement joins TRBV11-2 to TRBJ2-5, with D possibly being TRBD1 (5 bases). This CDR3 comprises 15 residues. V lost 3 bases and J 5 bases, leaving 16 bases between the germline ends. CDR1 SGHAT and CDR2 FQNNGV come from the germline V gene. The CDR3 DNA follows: TGTGCCAGCAGCTTTTTAGGGGTGACGGAGGAGACCCAGTACTTC. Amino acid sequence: CASSFLGVTEETQYF.

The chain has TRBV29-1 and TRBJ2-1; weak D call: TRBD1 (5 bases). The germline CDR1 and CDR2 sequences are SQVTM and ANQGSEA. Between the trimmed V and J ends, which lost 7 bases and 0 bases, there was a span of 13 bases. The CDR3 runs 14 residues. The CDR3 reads CSAKTVSSYNEQFF. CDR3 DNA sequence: TGCAGCGCTAAGACAGTGAGCTCCTACAATGAGCAGTTCTTC.

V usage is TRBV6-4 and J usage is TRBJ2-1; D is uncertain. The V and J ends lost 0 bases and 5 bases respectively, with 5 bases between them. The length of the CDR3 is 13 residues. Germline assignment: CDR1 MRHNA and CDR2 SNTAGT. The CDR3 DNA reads TGTGCCAGCAGTGACTCTAGTGACAATGAGCAGTTCTTC. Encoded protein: CASSDSSDNEQFF.

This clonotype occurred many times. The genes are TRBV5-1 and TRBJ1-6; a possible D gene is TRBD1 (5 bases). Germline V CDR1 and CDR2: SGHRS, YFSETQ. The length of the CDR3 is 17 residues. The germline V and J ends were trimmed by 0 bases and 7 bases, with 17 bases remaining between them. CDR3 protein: CASSLGPTGWGNSPLHF. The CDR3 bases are TGCGCCAGCAGCTTGGGACCCACGGGTTGGGGGAATTCACCCCTCCACTTT.

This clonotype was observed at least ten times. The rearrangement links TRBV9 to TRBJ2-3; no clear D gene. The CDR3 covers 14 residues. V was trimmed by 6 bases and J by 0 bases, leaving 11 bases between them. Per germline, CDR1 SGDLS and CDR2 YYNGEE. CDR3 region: CASTPNYSTDTQYF. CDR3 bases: TGTGCCAGCACCCCGAATTACAGCACAGATACGCAGTATTTT.

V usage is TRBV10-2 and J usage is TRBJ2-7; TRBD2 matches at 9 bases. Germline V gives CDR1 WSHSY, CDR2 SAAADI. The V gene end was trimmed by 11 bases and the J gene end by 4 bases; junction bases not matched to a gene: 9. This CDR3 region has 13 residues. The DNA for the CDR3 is TGCGCCGCCCGACTAGCGGAGACATACGAGCAGTACTTC. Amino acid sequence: CAARLAETYEQYF.

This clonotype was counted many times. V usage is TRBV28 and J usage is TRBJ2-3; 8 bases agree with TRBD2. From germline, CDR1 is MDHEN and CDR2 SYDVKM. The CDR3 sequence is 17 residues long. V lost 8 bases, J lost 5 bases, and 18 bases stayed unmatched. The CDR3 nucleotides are TGTGCCAGCGGGGGTATTGGGAGCGGGAGATTTGTAGATACGCAGTATTTT. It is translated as CASGGIGSGRFVDTQYF.

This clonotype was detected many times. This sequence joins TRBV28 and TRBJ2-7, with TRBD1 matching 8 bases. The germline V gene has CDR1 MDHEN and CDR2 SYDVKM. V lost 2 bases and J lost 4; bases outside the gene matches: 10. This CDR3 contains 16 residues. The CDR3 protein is CASSLELGTGPYEQYF. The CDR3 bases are TGTGCCAGCAGTTTAGAGTTGGGGACAGGCCCTTACGAGCAGTACTTC.

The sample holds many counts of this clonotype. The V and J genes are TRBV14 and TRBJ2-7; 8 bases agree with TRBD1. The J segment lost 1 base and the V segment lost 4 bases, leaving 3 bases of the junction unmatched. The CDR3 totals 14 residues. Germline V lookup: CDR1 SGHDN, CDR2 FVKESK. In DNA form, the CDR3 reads TGTGCCAGCAGCCTAAGGACAGGGTCCTACGAGCAGTACTTC. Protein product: CASSLRTGSYEQYF.

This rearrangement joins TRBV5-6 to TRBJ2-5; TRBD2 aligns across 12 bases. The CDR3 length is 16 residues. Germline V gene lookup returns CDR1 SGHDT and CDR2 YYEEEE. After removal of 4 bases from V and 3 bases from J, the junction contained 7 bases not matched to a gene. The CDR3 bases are TGTGCCAGCAGCCCCGGACTAGCGGGGTATAAAGAGACCCAGTACTTC. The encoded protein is CASSPGLAGYKETQYF.

CDR3 nucleotide sequence: TGTGCCAGCAGTTACAGTTATAGCAATCAGCCCCAGCATTTT. Protein: CASSYSYSNQPQHF. The V gene is TRBV6-2 or TRBV6-3, the J gene TRBJ1-5; D not resolved. Germline lookup yields CDR1 MNHEY and CDR2 SVGEGT. The CDR3 consists of 14 residues. The V gene lost 2 bases and the J gene lost 0 bases, with 5 bases spanning the gap.

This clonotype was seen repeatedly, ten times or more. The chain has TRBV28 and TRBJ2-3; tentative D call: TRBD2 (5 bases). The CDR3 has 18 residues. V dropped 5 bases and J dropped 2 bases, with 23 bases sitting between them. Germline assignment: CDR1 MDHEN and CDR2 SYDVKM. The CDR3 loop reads CASSPPIRLSGLTDTQYF. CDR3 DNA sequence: TGTGCCAGCAGTCCCCCCATACGACTAAGCGGCCTCACAGATACGCAGTATTTT.

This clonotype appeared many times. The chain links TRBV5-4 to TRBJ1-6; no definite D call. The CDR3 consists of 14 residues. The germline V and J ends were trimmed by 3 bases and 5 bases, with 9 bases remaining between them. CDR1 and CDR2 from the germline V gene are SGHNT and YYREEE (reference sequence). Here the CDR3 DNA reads TGTGCCAGCAGCTCCGAACCCCATAATTCACCCCTCCACTTT. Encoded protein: CASSSEPHNSPLHF.